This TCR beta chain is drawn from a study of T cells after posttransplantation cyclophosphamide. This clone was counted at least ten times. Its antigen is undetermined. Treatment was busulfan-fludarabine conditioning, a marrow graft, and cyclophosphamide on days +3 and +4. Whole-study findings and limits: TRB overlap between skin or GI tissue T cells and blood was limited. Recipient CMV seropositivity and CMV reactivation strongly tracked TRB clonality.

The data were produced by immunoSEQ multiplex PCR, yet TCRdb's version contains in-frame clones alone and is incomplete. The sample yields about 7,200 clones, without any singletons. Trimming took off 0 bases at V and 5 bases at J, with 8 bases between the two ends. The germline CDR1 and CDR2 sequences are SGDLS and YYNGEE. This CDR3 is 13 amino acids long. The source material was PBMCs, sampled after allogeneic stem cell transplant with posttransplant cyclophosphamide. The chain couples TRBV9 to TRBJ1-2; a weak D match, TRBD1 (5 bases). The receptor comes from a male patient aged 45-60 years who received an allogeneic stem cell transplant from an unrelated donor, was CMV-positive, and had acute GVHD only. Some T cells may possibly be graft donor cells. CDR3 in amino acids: CASSVAAGYGYTF. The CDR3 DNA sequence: TGTGCCAGCAGCGTAGCCGCAGGGTATGGCTACACCTTC.